The clone carrying this TCR beta chain turned up a few times. Its specificity is not known. Unique molecular identifiers were incorporated into the prepared TCRbeta library. MiXCR, run by TCRdb on the PCR reads, gives a single entry per CDR3 protein. The profile shows about 980,000 distinct CDR3 sequences, around 30% of them singletons. The sample belongs to a study of T-cell reconstitution after alpha-beta-depleted transplantation in children. V lost 5 bases and J 3 bases, leaving 17 bases between the germline ends. CDR1 and CDR2 from the germline V gene are SEHNR and FQNEAQ (reference sequence). The CDR3 has 17 amino acids. Study results and limitations: It was reported that alpha-beta T cells came from several hundred expanded graft clones (about two months after transplant).

The V gene is TRBV7-9, the J gene TRBJ2-6; D may be TRBD1 (6 bases). The sequence was obtained from a boy younger than two who had a stem cell transplant for SCID, so the T cells may come from the graft donor. Sequences were derived from PBMCs, mostly from graft donor cells, sampled 360 days after TCRalphabeta/CD19-depleted stem cell transplant. CDR3 region: CASSQPSHRDGANVLTF. In nucleotides, the CDR3 is TGTGCCAGCAGCCAACCCTCACACAGGGATGGGGCCAACGTCCTGACTTTC.